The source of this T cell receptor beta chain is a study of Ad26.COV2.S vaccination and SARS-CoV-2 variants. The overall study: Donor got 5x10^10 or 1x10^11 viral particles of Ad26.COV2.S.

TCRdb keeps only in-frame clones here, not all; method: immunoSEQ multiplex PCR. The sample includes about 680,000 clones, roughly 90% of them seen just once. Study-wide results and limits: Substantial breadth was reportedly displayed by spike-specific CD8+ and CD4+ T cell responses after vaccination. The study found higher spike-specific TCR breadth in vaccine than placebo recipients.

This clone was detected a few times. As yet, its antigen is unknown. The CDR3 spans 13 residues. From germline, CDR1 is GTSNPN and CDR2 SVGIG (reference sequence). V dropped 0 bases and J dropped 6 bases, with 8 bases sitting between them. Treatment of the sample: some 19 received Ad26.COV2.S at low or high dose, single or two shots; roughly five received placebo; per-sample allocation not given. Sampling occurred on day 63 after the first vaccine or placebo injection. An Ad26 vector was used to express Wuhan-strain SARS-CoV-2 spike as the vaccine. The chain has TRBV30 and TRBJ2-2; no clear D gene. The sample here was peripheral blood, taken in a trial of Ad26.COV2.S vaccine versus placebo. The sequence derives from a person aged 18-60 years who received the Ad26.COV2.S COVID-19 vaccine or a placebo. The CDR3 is CAWSVPWAGELFF. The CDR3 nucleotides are TGTGCCTGGAGTGTACCATGGGCCGGGGAGCTGTTTTTT.